This T cell receptor (beta chain) was profiled in a study of lymphopenia after photon versus proton radiotherapy (dated by TCRdb to the late 2010s). Background on the whole study: The study compared the immunological effects of photon versus proton radiation therapy in patients with gastrointestinal tumors who developed high-grade lymphopenia. The goal of the study was to describe how the two radiation modalities differ in their effects on the immune system. The cohort comprised about 20 patients with gastrointestinal tumors who received either photon or proton therapy and then developed lymphopenia. Summary of the overall study and its limitations: During treatment, patients who received photon therapy lost naive T cells and TCR diversity and gained effector/memory populations, whereas patients who received proton therapy remained relatively stable. Across the cohort, an inverse correlation was found between a larger post-nadir drop in TCR diversity and overall survival time among patients who died. The survival association was examined only in patients who died, and the authors described better survival with proton therapy as a possibility, not as a demonstrated result. After the lymphocyte count nadir, photon-treated repertoires showed oligoclonal expansion, especially of CD8+ Temra cells, which drove the drop in diversity.

V is cut by 0 bases and J by 7 bases, and the space between the germline ends is 19 bases. The CDR3 runs 17 amino acids, cysteine and phenylalanine included. Of all the DNA, just the CDR3 is kept, 51 bases in frame from base 1. For CDR1 and CDR2, the germline V gene lists SGHTA and FQGTGA. The method was the immunoSEQ multiplex PCR assay. T cell repertoires were profiled with deep sequencing of rearranged TCR beta loci together with multiparametric flow cytometry. As stored in TCRdb, this immuneACCESS dataset retains in-frame rearrangements with V and J assigned. A fraction of the clones does not appear; measured against another copy, unresolved V genes explain less than half of the discrepancy, and the remainder lacks a known reason. The sample contains over 55,000 clones, 85% to 90% of them found a single time. 11% of the sample lies in the top ten. Concerning this clone itself: The target of this receptor is not known. Per-base quality was not reported, and no clone a single base away is much larger than it.

The rearrangement joined TRBV7-3 to TRBJ1-5; no confident D gene assignment can be made. This receptor was identified in an elderly man with esophageal cancer. Sequenced here: peripheral blood, sampled from a patient treated with proton-based radiotherapy. The sequence in DNA is TGTGCCAGCAGCTTAACACCTTGCTACAACCGGAGGCAGCCCCAGCATTTT. Its amino acids are CASSLTPCYNRRQPQHF.